Sequencing of this T cell receptor beta chain was carried out in a study of shared clonotypes between healthy human individuals. Notes on the study in general: Naive CD4 clonotypes were shared across several donors at about 5%.

Trimming pared 3 bases from V and 3 bases from J, leaving 9 bases between. From germline, CDR1 is MDHEN and CDR2 SYDVKM. The CDR3 is made up of 14 amino acids. Per sorted-subset replicate PCR, input was approximately 0.2 ug DNA, representing tens of thousands of T cell genomes. Sequencing was performed with immunoSEQ multiplex PCR; in TCRdb, only in-frame clones are kept and a portion is missing. The table shows 2 million to 2.5 million clones, with approximately 94% occurring only once. Worth noting for this clone: Its target is not known.

The receptor was isolated from a man between 18 and 29 years old in good health. The chain uses TRBV28 and TRBJ1-5; D perhaps matches TRBD1 (5 bases). The sequenced sample was naive CD4+ T cells sorted from blood. The subset denotes: CD45RA+ positively selected. The CDR3 is CASSFPGTNQPQHF. DNA of the CDR3: TGTGCCAGCAGTTTTCCCGGGACCAATCAGCCCCAGCATTTT.